One and the same sample provided the 14 T cell receptor beta chains below, sequenced in a study of cytotoxic CD8 clonotypes in ibrutinib-treated CLL. The repertoire was sequenced with immunoSEQ multiplex PCR; TCRdb's copy has only in-frame clones and lacks some. The sample consists of 140,000 to 150,000 clones, around 76% of them appearing once. Sequenced material: PBMCs, taken after 24 months of ibrutinib treatment. These receptor sequences come from a human donor with chronic lymphocytic leukemia.

The chain carries TRBV5-1 and TRBJ2-1, with D unresolved. The germline CDR1 and CDR2 sequences are SGHRS and YFSETQ. The CDR3 runs 14 residues. V shed 4 bases and J shed 6 bases, with 14 bases lying between them. In nucleotides, the CDR3 is TGCGCCAGCAGCCCGGCCCTGCCCCCCAATGAGCAGTTCTTC. It is translated as CASSPALPPNEQFF. Supplemented by reference TRBV5-1 and TRBJ2-1, the full variable domain reads KAGVTQTPRYLIKTRGQQVTLSCSPISGHRSVSWYQQTPGQGLQFLFEYFSETQRNKGNFPGRFSGRQFSNSRSEMNVSTLELGDSALYLCASSPALPPNEQFFGPGTRLTVL.

The rearrangement links TRBV10-3 to TRBJ1-1; 8 positions match TRBD1. Germline-derived CDR1 and CDR2 are ENHRY and SYGVKD. The CDR3 extends over 14 amino acids. Trimming cost V 6 bases and J 7 bases; bases outside gene matches: 10. In DNA form, the CDR3 reads TGTGCCATCAGGATGGACAGGGAAGCGGGTGAAGCTTTCTTT. Residues: CAIRMDREAGEAFF.

This chain connects TRBV7-2 to TRBJ1-4; D is uncertain. CDR1 and CDR2 (germline): SGHTA, FQGNSA. Trimming shortened V by 4 bases and J by 5 bases, and 14 bases separated the two germline ends. The CDR3 loop spans 15 amino acids. CDR3 sequence (DNA): TGTGCCAGCAGCTATAGGCCAGGCTTCAATGAAAAACTGTTTTTT. It translates to CASSYRPGFNEKLFF.

CDR3 in amino acids: CASSLPRVGTRGSGEIGEAFF. Here the CDR3 DNA reads TGTGCCAGCAGCCTCCCTAGGGTCGGGACTCGGGGGTCCGGCGAAATTGGCGAAGCTTTCTTT. V gene TRBV14 combines with J gene TRBJ1-1; D might be TRBD1 (5 bases). CDR1 and CDR2 (germline): SGHDN, FVKESK. V was clipped by 4 bases and J by 8 bases, with 38 bases between them. The CDR3 is 21 residues long.

The J gene is TRBJ2-5, the V gene TRBV4-2, with 12 positions matching TRBD1. CDR1 is LGHNA, CDR2 YNFKEQ, per germline. The CDR3 has 17 amino acids. V was clipped by 0 bases and J by 5 bases; unmatched bases: 7. The CDR3 region is CASSQEGRDRGRETQYF. In nucleotides, the CDR3 is TGTGCCAGCAGCCAAGAGGGGCGGGACAGGGGGCGGGAGACCCAGTACTTC.

This chain links TRBV19 with TRBJ2-7; possible D gene TRBD2, 6 bases. There are 14 residues in the CDR3. Trimming took 6 bases from V and 2 from J, leaving 14 bases between them. Germline loops: CDR1 LNHDA, CDR2 SQIVND (reference sequence). The CDR3 sequence: CASRRDRDAYEQYF. In nucleotides, the CDR3 is TGTGCCAGTAGGCGGGACCGAGACGCCTACGAGCAGTACTTC.

This chain links TRBV7-2 with TRBJ1-2; tentatively, D is TRBD1 (5 bases). This CDR3 is built from 15 residues. The ends were cut back, 1 base at V and 4 bases at J, with 13 bases in the middle. The germline V gene has CDR1 SGHTA and CDR2 FQGNSA. The chain's CDR3 is CASSLGGPHLYGYTF. For the CDR3, the DNA is TGTGCCAGCAGCTTAGGGGGACCCCACCTCTATGGCTACACCTTC.

This clone was counted a few times. The junction and the germline gene differ at one end; a read error may be behind it. The J gene is TRBJ2-7, the V gene TRBV30; tentatively, D is TRBD1 (6 bases). CDR1 and CDR2 from the germline V gene are GTSNPN and SVGIG (reference sequence). The length of the CDR3 is 13 residues. The CDR3 bases are TGTGCCTGGAGTTCGACAGGCTCCGACGAGCAGTACTTC. Residues: CAWSSTGSDEQYF. The variable domain in full, with the rest retrieved from reference TRBV30 and TRBJ2-7, is SQTIHQWPATLVQPVGSPLSLECTVEGTSNPNLYWYRQAAGRGLQLLFYSVGIGQISSEVPQNLSASRPQDRQFILSSKKLLLSDSGFYLCAWSSTGSDEQYFGPGTRLTVT.

The chain carries TRBV6-1 and TRBJ2-7, with D possibly being TRBD1 or TRBD2 (5 bases each). V shed 8 bases and J shed 2 bases, with 16 bases lying between them. Germline values: CDR1 MNHNS, CDR2 SASEGT. The CDR3 consists of 14 residues. CDR3 sequence reads: CASSQTGATYEQYF. CDR3 DNA sequence: TGTGCCAGCTCGCAAACCGGGGCTACCTACGAGCAGTACTTC.

The chain couples TRBV6-5 to TRBJ1-2; tentatively, D is TRBD1 (6 bases). Trimming removed 7 bases at V and 3 bases at J, with 15 bases between. Germline V CDR1 and CDR2: MNHEY, SVGAGI. The CDR3 runs 14 residues. The CDR3 sequence: CASTPGGGHYGYTF. The CDR3 coding sequence is TGTGCCAGCACCCCGGGGGGCGGCCACTATGGCTACACCTTC.

This chain uses TRBV7-2 with TRBJ2-3; 10 bases align to TRBD1. V lost 5 bases, J lost 4 bases, and 3 bases stayed unmatched. CDR1 is SGHTA and CDR2 is FQGNSA in the germline V gene. The CDR3 runs to 14 residues. The CDR3 loop reads CASSGQGDADTQYF. DNA of the CDR3: TGTGCCAGCAGCGGACAGGGGGATGCAGATACGCAGTATTTT.

This sequence joins TRBV6-4 and TRBJ2-2, with a tentative D call TRBD1 (7 bases). CDR3 length: 14 residues. V was shortened by 5 bases and J by 5 bases, with 12 bases between the two germline ends. CDR1 and CDR2 from the germline V gene are MRHNA and SNTAGT. CDR3 sequence (DNA): TGTGCCAGCAGTCCGGAGGGGGCTACCGGGGAGCTGTTTTTT. Residues: CASSPEGATGELFF.

This chain connects TRBV18 to TRBJ1-1; weak D call: TRBD1 (6 bases). The V end was cut by 3 bases, the J end by 4 bases, with 15 bases between. The CDR3 covers 15 residues. Germline lookup yields CDR1 KGHSH and CDR2 LQKENI. The CDR3 loop is CASSPQQGRGTEAFF. The CDR3, as DNA: TGTGCCAGCTCACCCCAACAGGGCAGGGGCACTGAAGCTTTCTTT.

This clone was seen only once. This chain uses TRBV29-1 with TRBJ2-5; no clear D. Germline V gives CDR1 SQVTM, CDR2 ANQGSEA. This CDR3 is 15 amino acids long. Trimming left V 0 bases short and J 5 bases short, with 16 bases between. CDR3 DNA sequence: TGCAGCGTTGAAGATCTGTCGGCGCTGCGGGAGACCCAGTACTTC. Its protein is CSVEDLSALRETQYF.